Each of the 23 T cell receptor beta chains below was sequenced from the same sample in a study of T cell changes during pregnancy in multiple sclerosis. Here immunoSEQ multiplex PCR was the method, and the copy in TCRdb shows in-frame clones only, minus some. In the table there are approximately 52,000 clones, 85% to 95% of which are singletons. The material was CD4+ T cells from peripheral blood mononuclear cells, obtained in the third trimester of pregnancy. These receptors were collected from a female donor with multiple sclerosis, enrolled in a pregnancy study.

DNA of the CDR3: TGTGCCAGCAGCTTACGGTCAGCGGGGGGTACCACCGGGGAGCTGTTTTTT. Its translation is CASSLRSAGGTTGELFF. This sequence joins TRBV7-3 and TRBJ2-2; 9 nucleotides agree with TRBD2. The V gene end was trimmed by 2 bases and the J gene end by 4 bases; junction bases not matched to a gene: 8. CDR1 SGHTA and CDR2 FQGTGA come from the germline V gene. This CDR3 spans 17 amino acids.

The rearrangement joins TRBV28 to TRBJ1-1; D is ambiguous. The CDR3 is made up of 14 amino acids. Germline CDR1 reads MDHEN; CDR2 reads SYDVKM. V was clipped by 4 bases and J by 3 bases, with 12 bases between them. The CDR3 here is CASSWAAKDTEAFF. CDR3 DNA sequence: TGTGCCAGCAGTTGGGCCGCCAAGGACACTGAAGCTTTCTTT.

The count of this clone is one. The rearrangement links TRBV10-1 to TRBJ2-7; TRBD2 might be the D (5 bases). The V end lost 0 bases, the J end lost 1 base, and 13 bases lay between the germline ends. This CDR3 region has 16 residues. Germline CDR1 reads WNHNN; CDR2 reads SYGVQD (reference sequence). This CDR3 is CASSESGGSISYEQYF. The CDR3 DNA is TGCGCCAGCAGTGAGTCCGGCGGGTCCATTTCCTACGAGCAGTACTTC.

DNA for the CDR3: TGTGCCAGCAGCTCCCCGGTGCGGGGGGCTTCCTACAATGAGCAGTTCTTC. Encoded protein: CASSSPVRGASYNEQFF. The chain couples TRBV5-4 to TRBJ2-1; 8 bases fit TRBD2. This CDR3 is built from 17 residues. Germline values: CDR1 SGHNT, CDR2 YYREEE (reference sequence). V lost 3 bases, J lost 1 base, and 9 bases stayed unmatched.

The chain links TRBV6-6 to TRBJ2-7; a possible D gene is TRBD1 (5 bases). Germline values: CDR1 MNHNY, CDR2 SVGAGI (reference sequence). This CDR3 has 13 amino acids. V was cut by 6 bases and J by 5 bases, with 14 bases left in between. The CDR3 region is CASRAPRGDEQYF. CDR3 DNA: TGTGCCAGCAGGGCTCCTAGGGGCGACGAGCAGTACTTC.

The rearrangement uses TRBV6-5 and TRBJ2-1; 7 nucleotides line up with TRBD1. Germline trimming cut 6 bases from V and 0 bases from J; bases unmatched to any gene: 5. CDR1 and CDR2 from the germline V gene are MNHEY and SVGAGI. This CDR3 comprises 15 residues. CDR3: CASRPDRDSYNEQFF. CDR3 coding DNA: TGTGCCAGCAGACCCGACAGGGACTCCTACAATGAGCAGTTCTTC.

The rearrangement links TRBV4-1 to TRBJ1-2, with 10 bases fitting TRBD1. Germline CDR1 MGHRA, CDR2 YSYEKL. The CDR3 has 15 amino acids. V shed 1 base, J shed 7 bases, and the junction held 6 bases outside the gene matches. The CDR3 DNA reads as TGCGCCAGCAGCCAAGGAGGACAGGGGGTGGGTGGCTACACCTTC. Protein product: CASSQGGQGVGGYTF.

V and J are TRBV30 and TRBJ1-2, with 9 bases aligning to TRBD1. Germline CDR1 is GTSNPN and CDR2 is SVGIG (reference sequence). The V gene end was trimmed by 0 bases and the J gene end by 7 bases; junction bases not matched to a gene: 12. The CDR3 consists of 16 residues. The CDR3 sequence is CAWSVPHTGGAFGYTF. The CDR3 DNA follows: TGTGCCTGGAGTGTACCGCATACAGGGGGCGCATTTGGCTACACCTTC.

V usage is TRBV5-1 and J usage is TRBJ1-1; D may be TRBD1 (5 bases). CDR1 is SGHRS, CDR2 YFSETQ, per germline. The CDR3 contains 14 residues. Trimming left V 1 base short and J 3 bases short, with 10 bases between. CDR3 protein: CASSLFPGDTEAFF. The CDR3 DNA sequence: TGCGCCAGCAGCTTGTTCCCGGGGGACACTGAAGCTTTCTTT.

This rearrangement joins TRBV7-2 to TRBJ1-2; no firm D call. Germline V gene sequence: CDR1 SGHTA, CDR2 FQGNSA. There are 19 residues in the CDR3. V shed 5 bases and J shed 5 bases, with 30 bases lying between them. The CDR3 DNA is TGTGCCAGCAGCCCTCGACGGATACAAACTCCTAGCCCAAATTATGGCTACACCTTC. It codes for CASSPRRIQTPSPNYGYTF. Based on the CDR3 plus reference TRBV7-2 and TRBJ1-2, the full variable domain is GAGVSQSPSNKVTEKGKDVELRCDPISGHTALYWYRQSLGQGLEFLIYFQGNSAPDKSGLPSDRFSAERTGGSVSTLTIQRTQQEDSAVYLCASSPRRIQTPSPNYGYTFGSGTRLTVV.

CDR3 region: CASSRQGVSGTSSYEQYF. The CDR3 DNA is TGCGCCAGCAGCCGACAGGGTGTTAGCGGGACTAGCTCCTACGAGCAGTACTTC. V and J are TRBV4-1 and TRBJ2-7; D might be TRBD2 (8 bases). The CDR3 sequence is 18 residues long. Germline V gene data show CDR1 as MGHRA and CDR2 as YSYEKL. The V gene lost 4 bases and the J gene lost 0 bases, with 22 bases spanning the gap.

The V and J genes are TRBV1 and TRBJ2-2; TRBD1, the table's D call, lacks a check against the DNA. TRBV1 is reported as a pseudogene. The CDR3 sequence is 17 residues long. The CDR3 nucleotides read TGCACCAGCAGCCAAGATGGGGGCAGGCCCTACACCGGGGAGCTGTTTTTT. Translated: CTSSQDGGRPYTGELFF.

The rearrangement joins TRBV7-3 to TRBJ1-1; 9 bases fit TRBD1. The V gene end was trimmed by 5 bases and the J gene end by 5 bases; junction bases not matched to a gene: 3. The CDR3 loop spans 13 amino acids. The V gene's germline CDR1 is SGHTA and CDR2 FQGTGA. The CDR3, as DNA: TGTGCCAGCAGCCGGGACAGGGCTACTGAAGCTTTCTTT. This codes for CASSRDRATEAFF.

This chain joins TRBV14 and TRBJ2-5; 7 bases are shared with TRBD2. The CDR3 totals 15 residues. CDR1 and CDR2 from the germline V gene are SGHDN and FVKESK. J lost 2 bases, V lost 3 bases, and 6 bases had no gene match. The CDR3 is CASSHQSGDQETQYF. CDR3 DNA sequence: TGTGCCAGCAGCCATCAAAGCGGGGATCAAGAGACCCAGTACTTC.

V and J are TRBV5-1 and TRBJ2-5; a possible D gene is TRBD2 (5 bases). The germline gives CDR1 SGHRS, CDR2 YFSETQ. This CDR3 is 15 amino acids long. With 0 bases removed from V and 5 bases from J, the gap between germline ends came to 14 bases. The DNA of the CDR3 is TGCGCCAGCAGCTTGGATGCCGGGGTGAGTGAGACCCAGTACTTC. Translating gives CASSLDAGVSETQYF.

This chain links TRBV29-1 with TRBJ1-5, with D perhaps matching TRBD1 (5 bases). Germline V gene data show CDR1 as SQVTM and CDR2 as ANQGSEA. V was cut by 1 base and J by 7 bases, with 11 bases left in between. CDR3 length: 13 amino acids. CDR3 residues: CSVEVGQGQPQHF. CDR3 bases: TGCAGCGTTGAAGTTGGCCAGGGACAGCCCCAGCATTTT. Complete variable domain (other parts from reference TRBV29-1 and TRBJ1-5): SAVISQKPSRDICQRGTSLTIQCQVDSQVTMMFWYRQQPGQSLTLIATANQGSEATYESGFVIDKFPISRPNLTFSTLTVSNMSPEDSSIYLCSVEVGQGQPQHFGDGTRLSIL.

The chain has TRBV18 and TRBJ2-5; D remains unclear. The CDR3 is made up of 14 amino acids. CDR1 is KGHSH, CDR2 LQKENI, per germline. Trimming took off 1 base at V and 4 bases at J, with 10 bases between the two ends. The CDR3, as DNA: TGTGCCAGCTCACCACTAGTTCGAGGAGAGACCCAGTACTTC. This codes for CASSPLVRGETQYF.

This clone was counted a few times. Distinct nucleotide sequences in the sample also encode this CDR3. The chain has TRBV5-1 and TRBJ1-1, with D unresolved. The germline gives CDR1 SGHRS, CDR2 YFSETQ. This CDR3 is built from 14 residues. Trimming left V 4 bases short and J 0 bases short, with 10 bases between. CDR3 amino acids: CASSPDTLNTEAFF. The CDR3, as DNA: TGCGCCAGCAGCCCTGACACTTTGAACACTGAAGCTTTCTTT. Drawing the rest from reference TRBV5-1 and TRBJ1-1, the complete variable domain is KAGVTQTPRYLIKTRGQQVTLSCSPISGHRSVSWYQQTPGQGLQFLFEYFSETQRNKGNFPGRFSGRQFSNSRSEMNVSTLELGDSALYLCASSPDTLNTEAFFGQGTRLTVV.

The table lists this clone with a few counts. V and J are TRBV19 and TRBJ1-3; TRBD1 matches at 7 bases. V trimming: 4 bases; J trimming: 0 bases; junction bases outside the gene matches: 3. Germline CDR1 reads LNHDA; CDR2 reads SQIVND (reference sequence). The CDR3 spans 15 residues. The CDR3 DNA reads TGTGCCAGTAGTACCACAGGGGCCTCTGGAAACACCATATATTTT. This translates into CASSTTGASGNTIYF.

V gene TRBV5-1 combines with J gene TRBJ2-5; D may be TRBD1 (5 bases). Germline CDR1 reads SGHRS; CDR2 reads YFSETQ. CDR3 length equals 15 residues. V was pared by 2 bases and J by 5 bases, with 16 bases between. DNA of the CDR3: TGCGCCAGCAGCTTAGAAGGGGCGCGCCGGGAGACCCAGTACTTC. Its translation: CASSLEGARRETQYF.

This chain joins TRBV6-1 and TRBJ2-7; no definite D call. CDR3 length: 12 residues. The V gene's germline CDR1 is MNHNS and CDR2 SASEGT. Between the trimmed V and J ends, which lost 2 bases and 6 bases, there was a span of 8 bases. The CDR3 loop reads CASSEPASEQYF. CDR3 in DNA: TGTGCCAGCAGTGAACCTGCGTCCGAGCAGTACTTC.

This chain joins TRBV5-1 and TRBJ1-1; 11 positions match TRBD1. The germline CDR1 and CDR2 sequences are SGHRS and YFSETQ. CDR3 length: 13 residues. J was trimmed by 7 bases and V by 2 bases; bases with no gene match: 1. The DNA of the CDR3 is TGCGCCAGCAGCTTCGGGACAGGGGGTGAAGCTTTCTTT. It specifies CASSFGTGGEAFF.

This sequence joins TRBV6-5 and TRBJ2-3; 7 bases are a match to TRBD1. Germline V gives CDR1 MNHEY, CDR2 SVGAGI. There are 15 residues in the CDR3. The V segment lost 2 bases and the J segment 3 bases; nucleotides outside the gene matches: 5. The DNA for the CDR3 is TGTGCCAGCAGTTACACCCGACAGGGAACAGATACGCAGTATTTT. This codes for CASSYTRQGTDTQYF.